This TCR beta chain was obtained from a study of blood T cell repertoires in COVID-19 (TCRdb year 2020). Regarding the research as a whole: Collaborator samples came from the United States, Italy and Spain and covered acute and convalescent phases of COVID-19. The material from the prospective study consisted of cDNA or gDNA derived from T cells, B-cell-depleted T cells, or PBMCs. Subjects who had been exposed to COVID-19, were actively infected with it, or had recovered from it provided the deeply sampled blood TCRbeta repertoires that made up the dataset. The repertoires were made available in a free public database intended to serve as a resource for research on the immune response to SARS-CoV-2. The samples were drawn from two sources: the first 160 participants of the ongoing ImmuneRACE study, and fewer than 1,500 subjects contributed by 6 global collaborators. The sample metadata nearly always contained a de-identified subject ID, COVID-19 status, age in years and sex. Where available, HLA class I and class II types were taken from metadata supplied by the sample provider and were not determined by assay-based typing.

Each collaborating institution followed its own protocols to collect whole blood in K2EDTA tubes. For TCRbeta analysis, collaborators shipped samples in one of three forms: frozen whole blood, isolated PBMCs, or DNA extracted from either of those sample types. TCRbeta CDR3 regions were amplified from genomic DNA using the immunoSEQ Assay, a bias-controlled multiplex PCR. On the authors' methods: The number of nucleated cells in each sample was estimated from the amplification of reference gene primers within the assay. To quantify the absolute abundance of each unique TCRbeta CDR3 rearrangement, sequence reads were collapsed and filtered. For each sample, productive Simpson clonality was calculated by taking the square root of Simpson's diversity index across productive rearrangements. Not all clones reach the TCRdb copy of this immuneACCESS table, which keeps in-frame sequences only. Checked studies attribute under half of the gap to unresolved V genes and leave the rest unexplained. For V, J and clone size, that table is used; D and trimming come from the DNA. This sample is represented by around 190,000 clones; under 85% of them were singletons. The biggest ten clones account for roughly 6.8% of the sample.

Overall study outcomes, separate from this receptor: The quantity of clinical and demographic metadata differed by source and by participant and was supplied without curation.

A note on this clone: What antigen it recognizes has not been identified. Base qualities are missing; no much larger clone stands one base away.

V has 4 bases trimmed and J has 5 bases trimmed; junction bases matching no gene number 3. CDR3 length: 13 amino acids, cysteine to phenylalanine. Here the CDR3 DNA is all that survives: 39 bases in frame from base 1. CDR1 and CDR2, per the germline V gene (reference sequence), are LNHNV and YYDKDF. The source is a human donor in a cohort sampled during active COVID-19. What was sequenced was peripheral blood. Rearrangement joined TRBV15 to TRBJ1-1; 8 central nucleotides agree with TRBD1. For the CDR3, the sequence is CATSTGGLTEAFF. The DNA is TGTGCCACCAGCACAGGGGGCTTAACTGAAGCTTTCTTT.